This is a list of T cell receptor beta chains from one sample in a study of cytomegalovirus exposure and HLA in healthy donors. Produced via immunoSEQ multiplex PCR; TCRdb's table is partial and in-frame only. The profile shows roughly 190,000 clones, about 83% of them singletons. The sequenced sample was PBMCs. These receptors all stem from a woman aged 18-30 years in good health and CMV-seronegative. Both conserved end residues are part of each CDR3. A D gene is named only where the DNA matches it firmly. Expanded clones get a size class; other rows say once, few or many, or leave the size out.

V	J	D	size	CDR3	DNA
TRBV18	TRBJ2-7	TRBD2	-	CASSPGLASYEQYF	TGTGCCAGCTCACCAGGACTAGCAAGCTACGAGCAGTACTTC
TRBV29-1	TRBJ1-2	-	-	CSVETGETYGYTF	TGCAGCGTTGAGACAGGAGAAACCTATGGCTACACCTTC
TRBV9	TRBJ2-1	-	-	CASSGEEQFF	TGTGCCAGCAGCGGCGAGGAGCAGTTCTTC
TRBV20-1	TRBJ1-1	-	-	CSALSYTEAFF	TGCAGTGCCCTTAGTTACACTGAAGCTTTCTTT
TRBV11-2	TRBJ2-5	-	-	CASSSPRRGHETQYF	TGTGCCAGCAGCTCCCCCCGGCGCGGCCACGAGACCCAGTACTTC
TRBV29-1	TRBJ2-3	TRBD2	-	CSVEEGGSITDTQYF	TGCAGCGTTGAAGAGGGGGGGTCTATCACAGATACGCAGTATTTT
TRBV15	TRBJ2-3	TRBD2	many	CATSRTSGSTDTQYF	TGTGCCACCAGCAGGACTAGCGGGAGCACAGATACGCAGTATTTT
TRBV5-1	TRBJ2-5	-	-	CASSSGSQETQYF	TGCGCCAGCAGCTCGGGGTCCCAAGAGACCCAGTACTTC
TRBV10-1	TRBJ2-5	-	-	CASSETHGETQYF	TGCGCCAGCAGTGAGACCCACGGGGAGACCCAGTACTTC
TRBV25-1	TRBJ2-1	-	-	CASSESGGAASSYNEQFF	TGTGCCAGCAGTGAATCTGGCGGGGCCGCGAGCTCCTACAATGAGCAGTTCTTC
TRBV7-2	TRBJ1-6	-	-	CASSLQAGNSPPHF	TGTGCCAGCAGCTTGCAGGCGGGGAATTCACCCCCCCACTTT
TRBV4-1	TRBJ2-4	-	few	CASSQLNLAKNIQYF	TGCGCCAGCAGCCAGCTAAACCTAGCCAAAAACATTCAGTACTTC
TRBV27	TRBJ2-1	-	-	CASRQGGNEQFF	TGTGCCAGCAGACAGGGTGGGAATGAGCAGTTCTTC
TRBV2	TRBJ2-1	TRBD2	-	CASSERERAGGREQFF	TGTGCCAGCAGTGAGAGAGAGAGAGCGGGGGGGCGTGAGCAGTTCTTC
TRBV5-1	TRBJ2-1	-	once	CASSLTGEANEQFF	TGCGCCAGCAGCTTAACGGGAGAGGCGAATGAGCAGTTCTTC
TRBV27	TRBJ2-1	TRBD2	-	CASSFRAGGPGEQFF	TGTGCCAGCAGTTTTCGGGCGGGAGGCCCGGGTGAGCAGTTCTTC
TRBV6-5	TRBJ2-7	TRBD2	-	CASTRVAGGYEQYF	TGTGCCAGCACCAGAGTAGCGGGGGGTTACGAGCAGTACTTC
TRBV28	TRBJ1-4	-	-	CASSLRLVPGQSVFF	TGTGCCAGCAGTTTGCGCCTGGTCCCTGGACAGTCTGTATTTTTT
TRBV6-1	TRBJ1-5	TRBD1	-	CASSTTGGYQPQHF	TGTGCCAGCAGTACGACAGGGGGTTATCAGCCCCAGCATTTT
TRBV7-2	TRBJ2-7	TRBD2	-	CASSLVIGGSMYEQYF	TGTGCCAGCAGCTTAGTGATCGGCGGGAGTATGTACGAGCAGTACTTC
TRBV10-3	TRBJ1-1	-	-	CAISDHPNPPEAFF	TGTGCCATCAGTGACCACCCTAATCCCCCTGAAGCTTTCTTT
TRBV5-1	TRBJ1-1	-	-	CASSLTQGTGEAFF	TGCGCCAGCAGTCTTACTCAGGGTACGGGTGAAGCTTTCTTT
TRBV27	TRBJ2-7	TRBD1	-	CASSHYRGVPYEQYF	TGTGCCAGCAGCCATTACAGGGGGGTTCCCTACGAGCAGTACTTC
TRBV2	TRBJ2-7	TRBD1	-	CASSEDLPGQGGAYEQYF	TGTGCCAGCAGTGAAGATCTTCCGGGACAGGGGGGCGCCTACGAGCAGTACTTC
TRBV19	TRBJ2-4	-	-	CASSPQLAKNIQYF	TGTGCCAGTAGTCCCCAGTTAGCCAAAAACATTCAGTACTTC
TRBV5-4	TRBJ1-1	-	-	CASSLGVYTGTNTEAFF	TGTGCCAGCAGCTTGGGGGTGTATACAGGGACAAACACTGAAGCTTTCTTT
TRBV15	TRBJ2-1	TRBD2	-	CATSRDPGLATEQFF	TGTGCCACCAGCAGAGATCCGGGACTAGCAACTGAGCAGTTCTTC
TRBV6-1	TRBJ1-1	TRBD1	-	CASKTTGGLTEAFF	TGTGCCAGCAAGACGACAGGGGGCCTAACTGAAGCTTTCTTT